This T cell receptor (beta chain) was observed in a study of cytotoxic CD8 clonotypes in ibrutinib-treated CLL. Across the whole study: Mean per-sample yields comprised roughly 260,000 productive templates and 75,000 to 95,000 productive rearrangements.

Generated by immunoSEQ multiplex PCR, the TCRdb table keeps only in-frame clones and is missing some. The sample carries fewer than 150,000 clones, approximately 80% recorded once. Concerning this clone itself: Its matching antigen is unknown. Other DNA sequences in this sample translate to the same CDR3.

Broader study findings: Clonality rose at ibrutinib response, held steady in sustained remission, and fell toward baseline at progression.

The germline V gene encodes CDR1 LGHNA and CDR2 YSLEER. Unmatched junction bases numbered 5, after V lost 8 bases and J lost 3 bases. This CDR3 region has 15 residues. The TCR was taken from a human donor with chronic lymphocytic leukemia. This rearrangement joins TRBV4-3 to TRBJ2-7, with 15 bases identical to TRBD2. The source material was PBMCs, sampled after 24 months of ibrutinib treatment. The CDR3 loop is CASSGTSGGYYEQYF. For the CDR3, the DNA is TGCGCCAGCTCGGGGACTAGCGGGGGGTACTACGAGCAGTACTTC.